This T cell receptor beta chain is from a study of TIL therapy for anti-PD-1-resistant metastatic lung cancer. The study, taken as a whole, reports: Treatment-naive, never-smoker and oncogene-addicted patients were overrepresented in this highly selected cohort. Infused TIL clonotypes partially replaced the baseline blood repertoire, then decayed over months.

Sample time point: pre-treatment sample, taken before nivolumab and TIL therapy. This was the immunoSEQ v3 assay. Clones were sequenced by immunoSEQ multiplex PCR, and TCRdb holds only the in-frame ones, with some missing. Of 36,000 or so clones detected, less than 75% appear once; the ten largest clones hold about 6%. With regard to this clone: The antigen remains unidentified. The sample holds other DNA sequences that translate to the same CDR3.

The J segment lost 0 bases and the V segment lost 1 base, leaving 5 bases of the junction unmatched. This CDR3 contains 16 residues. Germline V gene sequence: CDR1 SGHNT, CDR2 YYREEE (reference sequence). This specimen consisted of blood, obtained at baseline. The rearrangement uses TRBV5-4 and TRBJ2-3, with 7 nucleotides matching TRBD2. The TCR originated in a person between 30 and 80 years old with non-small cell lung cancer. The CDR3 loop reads CASSLKRGDSTDTQYF. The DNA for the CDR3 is TGTGCCAGCAGCTTGAAGCGGGGAGACAGCACAGATACGCAGTATTTT.